This TCR beta chain came from a study of control samples from healthy donors and cancer patients. Germline CDR1 reads GTSNPN; CDR2 reads SVGIG (reference sequence). With 2 bases removed from V and 8 bases from J, the gap between germline ends came to 15 bases. The CDR3 has 13 amino acids. The protocol was immunoSEQ multiplex PCR, while the TCRdb copy is restricted to in-frame clones and leaves out a portion. The sample consists of about 200,000 clones, approximately 90% of them appearing once. The specimen was blood. The chain employs TRBV30 and TRBJ1-2, with no clear D. The sequence was collected from a man in his thirties or forties in good health. CDR3 nucleotides: TGTGCCTGGAGTTACCAGGAGGAGGAAGGCTACACCTTC. Translating it yields CAWSYQEEEGYTF.